These 23 T cell receptor beta chains were all obtained from the same sample, sequenced in a study of blood T cell repertoires in COVID-19 (dated by TCRdb to 2020 to 2022). Libraries were constructed by the immunoSEQ multiplex PCR assay. TCRdb took this table from immuneACCESS and kept in-frame rearrangements with V and J called. Such tables lack part of the clones; where checked against another copy, unresolved V genes explain under half of the gap, and the rest is unexplained. Present in this sample are approximately 100,000 clones, about 90% of which were seen just once. The ten top clones hold under 8% of the sample. Sequences were obtained from peripheral blood. Receptors originate from a human donor in a cohort sampled during active COVID-19.

The CDR3 DNA sequence: TGTGCCAGCAGCTCGAACAACAGGGTAGGATGGACTGAAGCTTTCTTT. It specifies CASSSNNRVGWTEAFF. This chain joins TRBV7-2 and TRBJ1-1; possibly TRBD1 for D (6 bases). In germline, CDR1 is SGHTA, CDR2 FQGNSA. The CDR3 is 16 residues long. V was shortened by 4 bases and J by 5 bases, with 20 bases between the two germline ends.

This chain connects TRBV6-2 or TRBV6-3 to TRBJ2-7; 7 nucleotides agree with TRBD2. The length of the CDR3 is 14 residues. The J segment lost 6 bases and the V segment lost 0 bases, leaving 5 bases of the junction unmatched. The germline V gene has CDR1 MNHEY and CDR2 SVGEGT. The CDR3: CASSYSEGGGEQYF. In DNA, the CDR3 is TGTGCCAGCAGTTACTCCGAGGGCGGGGGCGAGCAGTACTTC.

The rearrangement links TRBV7-6 to TRBJ2-3; D is unclear. V was cut by 2 bases and J by 0 bases, with 9 bases left in between. CDR3 length: 15 amino acids. The V gene's germline CDR1 is SGHVS and CDR2 FNYEAQ. Here the CDR3 reads CASSLFALSTDTQYF. The CDR3 DNA is TGTGCCAGCAGCTTATTCGCACTCAGCACAGATACGCAGTATTTT.

This chain uses TRBV27 with TRBJ2-7, with a weak D call TRBD2 (6 bases). V was trimmed by 0 bases and J by 6 bases, leaving 12 bases between them. This CDR3 has 14 amino acids. Germline V gene sequence: CDR1 MNHEY, CDR2 SMNVEV (reference sequence). The CDR3 spells CASSLSRQGGEQYF. The CDR3 DNA reads as TGTGCCAGCAGTTTATCTCGGCAGGGAGGCGAGCAGTACTTC.

This clone came up once. This chain uses TRBV11-2 with TRBJ2-7; 7 nucleotides line up with TRBD1. The CDR3 is made up of 16 amino acids. The germline V gene has CDR1 SGHAT and CDR2 FQNNGV. The ends lost 4 bases at V and 2 bases at J; junction bases unmatched: 11. The CDR3 DNA reads as TGTGCCAGCAGCTCCCCTGGACAGGAATTCACCTACGAGCAGTACTTC. Protein product: CASSSPGQEFTYEQYF.

V gene TRBV12-3 or TRBV12-4 combines with J gene TRBJ1-2; no reliable D call. This CDR3 is 13 amino acids long. V dropped 6 bases and J dropped 8 bases, with 16 bases sitting between them. The CDR3 nucleotides are TGTGCCAGCAGCGATTACAGCTCTATGGGCTACACCTTC. This codes for CASSDYSSMGYTF.

This chain joins TRBV4-1 and TRBJ2-7, with 8 bases aligning to TRBD1. Germline V CDR1 and CDR2: MGHRA, YSYEKL. J was trimmed by 5 bases and V by 1 base; bases with no gene match: 4. CDR3 size: 14 residues. CDR3 residues: CASSQGQGTDEQYF. The CDR3 nucleotides read TGCGCCAGCAGCCAAGGACAGGGGACTGACGAGCAGTACTTC.

The CDR3 loop reads CSASEISGRGSQPQHF. CDR3 DNA sequence: TGCAGTGCTAGTGAGATCTCGGGCAGGGGGTCTCAGCCCCAGCATTTT. The chain has TRBV20-1 and TRBJ1-5; the match to TRBD1 covers 7 bases. The germline gives CDR1 DFQATT, CDR2 SNEGSKA (reference sequence). The CDR3 length is 16 residues. Trimming cost V 3 bases and J 6 bases; bases outside gene matches: 14.

The chain combines TRBV5-1 with TRBJ2-7; 7 bases are shared with TRBD1. V dropped 7 bases and J dropped 3; count of bases not matched to a gene: 13. From germline, CDR1 is SGHRS and CDR2 YFSETQ. CDR3 size: 15 residues. The DNA for the CDR3 is TGCGCCAGCCATCCCTCCGGGACAGATTTCTACGAGCAGTACTTC. Amino acids: CASHPSGTDFYEQYF.

CDR3 in DNA: TGTGCCAGCAGCGTAGATGGTGGGAGGGTCTCCTACGAGCAGTACTTC. Encoded protein: CASSVDGGRVSYEQYF. The V and J genes are TRBV9 and TRBJ2-7, with TRBD2 matching over 7 bases. The CDR3 extends over 16 amino acids. CDR1 and CDR2 (germline): SGDLS, YYNGEE. V lost 0 bases to trimming and J lost 0 bases; unmatched junction nucleotides: 6.

The chain combines TRBV28 with TRBJ1-2; tentative D call: TRBD1 (6 bases). Trimming cost V 3 bases and J 5 bases, with 22 bases left between them. CDR3 length: 17 amino acids. CDR1 is MDHEN and CDR2 is SYDVKM in the germline V gene. CDR3: CASSLGWGRGAPYGYTF. The DNA for the CDR3 is TGTGCCAGCAGTTTGGGGTGGGGGCGAGGGGCCCCTTATGGCTACACCTTC.

The chain recombines TRBV18 with TRBJ1-1; 7 positions agree with TRBD1. Germline trimming cut 1 base from V and 1 base from J; bases unmatched to any gene: 0. CDR3 length: 14 amino acids. Germline loops: CDR1 KGHSH, CDR2 LQKENI. The CDR3 reads CASSPQGANTEAFF. In nucleotides, the CDR3 is TGTGCCAGCTCACCACAGGGGGCGAACACTGAAGCTTTCTTT.

In DNA, the CDR3 is TGCGCCAGCAGCCAGAGAACATCGGGACAGGGGGTTCGTGATACGCAGTATTTT. It encodes CASSQRTSGQGVRDTQYF. V and J are TRBV5-1 and TRBJ2-3; 11 nucleotides agree with TRBD1. Unmatched junction bases numbered 16, after V lost 4 bases and J lost 6 bases. CDR3 length: 18 amino acids. Germline CDR1 SGHRS, CDR2 YFSETQ. The full variable domain, with the rest looked up from reference TRBV5-1 and TRBJ2-3, is KAGVTQTPRYLIKTRGQQVTLSCSPISGHRSVSWYQQTPGQGLQFLFEYFSETQRNKGNFPGRFSGRQFSNSRSEMNVSTLELGDSALYLCASSQRTSGQGVRDTQYFGPGTRLTVL.

This clone was detected only a few times. The chain carries TRBV2 and TRBJ2-7; D might be TRBD2 (6 bases). The ends were cut back, 4 bases at V and 4 bases at J, with 14 bases in the middle. Germline V gives CDR1 SNHLY, CDR2 FYNNEI. This CDR3 is 14 amino acids long. The CDR3: CASSGRDLRYEQYF. CDR3 DNA sequence: TGTGCCAGCAGTGGCCGGGACTTACGGTACGAGCAGTACTTC.

This chain links TRBV7-2 with TRBJ1-3; D ambiguous. This CDR3 has 12 amino acids. V was shortened by 4 bases and J by 5 bases, with 6 bases between the two germline ends. From germline, CDR1 is SGHTA and CDR2 FQGNSA. The CDR3 spells CASSSNRNTIYF. CDR3 in DNA: TGTGCCAGCAGCTCTAACCGAAACACCATATATTTT.

The gene calls are TRBV29-1 and TRBJ2-7, with 9 bases that match TRBD2. Per germline, CDR1 SQVTM and CDR2 ANQGSEA. The CDR3 has 15 amino acids. The V segment lost 5 bases and the J segment 1 base; nucleotides outside the gene matches: 9. CDR3 DNA: TGCAGCGTTACGGGGCTAGCGGGGAAATCCTACGAGCAGTACTTC. Residues: CSVTGLAGKSYEQYF.

The sample holds one count of this clone. This chain joins TRBV5-6 and TRBJ1-3; a possible D gene is TRBD1 (5 bases). V dropped 4 bases and J dropped 2 bases, with 16 bases sitting between them. Germline V gene lookup returns CDR1 SGHDT and CDR2 YYEEEE. The CDR3 has 16 residues. Here the CDR3 DNA reads TGTGCCAGCAGCCGGGGGACCGGCTTCACTGGAAACACCATATATTTT. It encodes CASSRGTGFTGNTIYF.

This clone has a single count. V is TRBV3-1 (or the pseudogene TRBV3-2) and J is TRBJ1-1, with 7 positions matching TRBD1. The CDR3 sequence is 14 residues long. The ends lost 5 bases at V and 3 bases at J; junction bases unmatched: 6. CDR1 LGHDT and CDR2 YNNKEL come from the germline V gene (reference sequence). The CDR3 reads CASSDRDRDTEAFF. The DNA for the CDR3 is TGTGCCAGCAGCGACCGGGACAGAGACACTGAAGCTTTCTTT.

The chain carries TRBV5-1 and TRBJ2-1; 10 bases are shared with TRBD1. Unmatched junction bases numbered 2, after V lost 3 bases and J lost 8 bases. Germline V gives CDR1 SGHRS, CDR2 YFSETQ. CDR3 size: 13 residues. CDR3: CASSSGTGDEQFF. In nucleotides, the CDR3 is TGCGCCAGCAGCTCCGGGACAGGGGATGAGCAGTTCTTC.

The chain has TRBV2 and TRBJ2-7; 9 bases are a match to TRBD2. V shed 2 bases, J shed 2 bases, and the junction held 4 bases outside the gene matches. The CDR3 consists of 15 residues. The germline V gene has CDR1 SNHLY and CDR2 FYNNEI. The CDR3 loop is CASSESLAGPYEQYF. The CDR3 DNA is TGTGCCAGCAGTGAATCCCTAGCGGGACCCTACGAGCAGTACTTC.

The DNA for the CDR3 is TGTGCCAGCAGCGGCCGCGCTTTCGGGAACAATCAGCCCCAGCATTTT. The encoded protein is CASSGRAFGNNQPQHF. The chain uses TRBV27 and TRBJ1-5; the D is unclear. Germline CDR1 reads MNHEY; CDR2 reads SMNVEV (reference sequence). V was pared by 6 bases and J by 3 bases, with 18 bases between. The CDR3 consists of 16 residues.

The chain has TRBV6-5 and TRBJ2-5, with TRBD2 matching over 10 bases. CDR3 length: 15 amino acids. V shed 2 bases and J 2 bases; nucleotides not matched to a gene: 2. Germline V gene lookup returns CDR1 MNHEY and CDR2 SVGAGI. The CDR3 loop is CASSYLAGDQETQYF. CDR3 DNA: TGTGCCAGCAGTTACCTAGCGGGAGATCAAGAGACCCAGTACTTC.

The chain is built from TRBV19 and TRBJ2-1, with 7 positions matching TRBD2. The CDR3 length is 16 residues. Losses at the gene ends were 3 bases for V and 7 bases for J; bases not matched to a gene: 12. CDR1 is LNHDA and CDR2 is SQIVND in the germline V gene (reference sequence). CDR3 residues: CASSIETRWEGNEQFF. CDR3 DNA: TGTGCCAGTAGTATCGAAACTCGCTGGGAGGGGAATGAGCAGTTCTTC.